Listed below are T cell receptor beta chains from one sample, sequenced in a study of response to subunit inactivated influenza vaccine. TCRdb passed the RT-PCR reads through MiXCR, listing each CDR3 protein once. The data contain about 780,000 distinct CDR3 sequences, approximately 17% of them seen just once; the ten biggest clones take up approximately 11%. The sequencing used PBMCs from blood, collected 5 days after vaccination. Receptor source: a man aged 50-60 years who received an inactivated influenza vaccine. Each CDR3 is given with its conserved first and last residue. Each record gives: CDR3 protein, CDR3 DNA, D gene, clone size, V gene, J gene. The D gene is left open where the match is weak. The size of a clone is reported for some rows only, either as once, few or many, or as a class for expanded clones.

CDR3: CASSPKWGREQYF; DNA: TGTGCCAGCAGCCCCAAGTGGGGTCGAGAGCAGTACTTC; D: NA; size: NA; V: TRBV11-1; J: TRBJ2-7
CDR3: CASSPWQGASNEQFF; DNA: TGCGCCAGCTCCCCATGGCAGGGGGCAAGCAATGAGCAGTTCTTC; D: TRBD1; size: few; V: TRBV5-1; J: TRBJ2-1
CDR3: CSASFPEQYF; DNA: TGCAGTGCTAGTTTCCCCGAGCAGTACTTC; D: NA; size: NA; V: TRBV20-1; J: TRBJ2-7
CDR3: CSALAGGPIDTQYF; DNA: TGCAGCGCTTTAGCGGGAGGGCCGATAGATACGCAGTATTTT; D: TRBD2; size: few; V: TRBV29-1; J: TRBJ2-3
CDR3: CSARDASTSGIKETQYF; DNA: TGCAGTGCTAGAGACGCCTCGACTAGCGGGATTAAAGAGACCCAGTACTTC; D: TRBD2; size: many; V: TRBV20-1; J: TRBJ2-5
CDR3: CASRRDRANGYTF; DNA: TGTGCCAGCAGGCGGGACAGGGCAAATGGCTACACCTTC; D: TRBD1; size: few; V: TRBV6-1; J: TRBJ1-2
CDR3: CASSQPHAKQETQYF; DNA: TGTGCCAGCAGCCAACCACACGCTAAGCAAGAGACCCAGTACTTC; D: NA; size: many; V: TRBV6-1; J: TRBJ2-5
CDR3: CAISESNGGPYEQYF; DNA: TGTGCCATCAGTGAGTCGAACGGCGGGCCATACGAGCAGTACTTC; D: NA; size: NA; V: TRBV10-3; J: TRBJ2-7
CDR3: CASSQWEQQNEKLFF; DNA: TGTGCCAGCAGCCAATGGGAACAGCAGAATGAAAAACTGTTTTTT; D: NA; size: NA; V: TRBV3-1; J: TRBJ1-4
CDR3: CSARPGTGGAGNEQFF; DNA: TGCAGTGCTAGACCTGGGACAGGGGGCGCGGGCAATGAGCAGTTCTTC; D: TRBD1; size: few; V: TRBV20-1; J: TRBJ2-1